Below are 5 T cell receptor beta chains sequenced from a single sample in a study of T-cell reconstitution after alpha-beta-depleted transplantation in children. Unique molecular identifiers were incorporated during preparation of the TCRbeta library. MiXCR, run by TCRdb on the PCR reads, gives a single entry per CDR3 protein. This table has about 420,000 distinct CDR3 sequences, around 16% appearing once. This sample comprised PBMCs, mostly from graft donor cells, obtained 360 days after TCRalphabeta/CD19-depleted stem cell transplant. These receptors were obtained from a boy younger than two who had a stem cell transplant for Wiskott-Aldrich syndrome, so the T cells may come from the graft donor.

There are a few counts of this clonotype. The V call is TRBV6-2 or TRBV6-3, the J call TRBJ1-1; no reliable D call. V was trimmed by 0 bases and J by 10 bases, leaving 15 bases between them. Germline CDR1 MNHEY, CDR2 SVGEGT. The CDR3 has 14 amino acids. CDR3: CASSYSAAFVGAFF. The CDR3 DNA reads as TGTGCCAGCAGTTACTCGGCAGCCTTCGTTGGAGCTTTCTTT.

The chain links TRBV6-1 to TRBJ1-1; TRBD1 aligns across 9 bases. Trimming cost V 8 bases and J 7 bases; bases outside gene matches: 11. Germline lookup yields CDR1 MNHNS and CDR2 SASEGT. CDR3 length equals 14 residues. In DNA, the CDR3 is TGTGCCAGCCGACCGGGACAGGGTGATATTGAAGCTTTCTTT. Protein product: CASRPGQGDIEAFF.

The chain employs TRBV5-6 and TRBJ2-3; TRBD2 matches at 8 bases. The germline CDR1 and CDR2 sequences are SGHDT and YYEEEE. The CDR3 length is 16 residues. Trimming at V came to 3 bases and at J to 2 bases, leaving 8 bases not matched to a gene. The CDR3 sequence is CASSSGGLPHTDTQYF. The CDR3 DNA reads as TGTGCCAGCAGCTCGGGAGGGTTACCCCACACAGATACGCAGTATTTT.

The genes are TRBV12-3 or TRBV12-4 and TRBJ2-5; unclear D gene. Trimming shortened V by 5 bases and J by 5 bases, and 15 bases separated the two germline ends. The CDR3 is made up of 14 amino acids. CDR3 loop: CASSPLSVVETQYF. The CDR3 nucleotides read TGTGCCAGCAGTCCGCTGTCGGTGGTGGAGACCCAGTACTTC.

This rearrangement joins TRBV7-9 to TRBJ1-2, with 10 bases aligning to TRBD1. The CDR3 covers 14 residues. Germline V gives CDR1 SEHNR, CDR2 FQNEAQ (reference sequence). The J segment lost 6 bases and the V segment lost 6 bases, leaving 7 bases of the junction unmatched. CDR3 amino acids: CASRSGQGMDGYTF. In DNA form, the CDR3 reads TGTGCCAGCAGATCGGGACAGGGGATGGATGGCTACACCTTC.